The 21 T cell receptor beta chains below come from one sample, sequenced in a study of cytotoxic CD8 clonotypes in ibrutinib-treated CLL. The assay was immunoSEQ multiplex PCR, and TCRdb's table has in-frame clones only and misses some. The table includes 25,000 to 35,000 clones, 70% to 90% detected once. Sequencing was performed on PBMCs, taken after 24 months of ibrutinib treatment. The receptor source for this set is a human donor with chronic lymphocytic leukemia.

The CDR3 loop is CASSLVRAQETQYF. CDR3 sequence (DNA): TGTGCCAGCAGCTTAGTACGGGCCCAAGAGACCCAGTACTTC. The chain has TRBV7-8 and TRBJ2-5; no reliable D call. This CDR3 comprises 14 residues. The V gene's germline CDR1 is SGHVS and CDR2 FQNEAQ. The V end lost 1 base, the J end lost 1 base, and 7 bases lay between the germline ends.

V is TRBV5-3 and J is TRBJ2-1, with a possible D match to TRBD1 (6 bases). TRBV5-3 is an open reading frame whose function is uncertain. V shed 3 bases and J shed 12 bases, with 16 bases lying between them. The CDR3 runs to 13 residues. The CDR3 nucleotides read TGTGCCAGAAGCTCCGGACAGCGTAGATGGCAGTTCTTC. It specifies CARSSGQRRWQFF.

In its sample, this clone was seen a few times. This chain joins TRBV5-1 and TRBJ1-5; D gene unclear. The germline V gene encodes CDR1 SGHRS and CDR2 YFSETQ. The CDR3 sequence is 16 residues long. V was trimmed by 3 bases and J by 5 bases, leaving 18 bases between them. The CDR3 DNA reads as TGCGCCAGCAGCTCCGACAATTTGGGCAGCCATCAGCCCCAGCATTTT. As protein: CASSSDNLGSHQPQHF.

In its sample, this clone was seen a few times. The chain is built from TRBV28 and TRBJ2-7; 8 nucleotides align to TRBD1. The J segment lost 2 bases and the V segment lost 6 bases, leaving 9 bases of the junction unmatched. The CDR3 spans 15 residues. The germline CDR1 and CDR2 sequences are MDHEN and SYDVKM. The CDR3 region is CASRPGTGETYEQYF. CDR3 nucleotide sequence: TGTGCCAGCAGACCCGGGACAGGAGAAACCTACGAGCAGTACTTC.

This clone has more than one count but fewer than ten. V and J are TRBV5-5 and TRBJ2-7, with D unclear. V shed 4 bases and J shed 3 bases, with 8 bases lying between them. Germline values: CDR1 SGHKS, CDR2 YYEKEE (reference sequence). The CDR3 is made up of 12 amino acids. DNA for the CDR3: TGTGCCAGCAGCCGAGAAATCTACGAGCAGTACTTC. It codes for CASSREIYEQYF.

V and J are TRBV7-9 and TRBJ2-7, with 9 positions matching TRBD1. V lost 3 bases to trimming and J lost 7 bases; unmatched junction nucleotides: 16. Germline assignment: CDR1 SEHNR and CDR2 FQNEAQ (reference sequence). The CDR3 has 17 amino acids. The CDR3 protein is CASSLPKTGTGNGEQYF. CDR3 nucleotide sequence: TGTGCCAGCAGCTTGCCGAAGACCGGGACAGGGAATGGGGAGCAGTACTTC.

The chain uses TRBV18 and TRBJ2-7; TRBD1 matches at 10 bases. The V gene's germline CDR1 is KGHSH and CDR2 LQKENI. The CDR3 sequence is 15 residues long. The junction had 7 bases not matched to a gene; V was cut back by 3 bases and J by 5 bases. CDR3 in DNA: TGTGCCAGCTCACCGCGGGGACAGGGGATCCACGAGCAGTACTTC. Protein: CASSPRGQGIHEQYF.

V gene TRBV18 combines with J gene TRBJ1-5, with TRBD1 identical over 11 bases. The V segment lost 5 bases and the J segment 0 bases; nucleotides outside the gene matches: 6. The CDR3 is 17 amino acids. Germline V gives CDR1 KGHSH, CDR2 LQKENI. The CDR3 is CASSSGQGAYSNQPQHF. Here the CDR3 DNA reads TGTGCCAGCTCAAGTGGACAGGGGGCTTATAGCAATCAGCCCCAGCATTTT. The whole variable domain, filled in from reference TRBV18 and TRBJ1-5, reads NAGVMQNPRHLVRRRGQEARLRCSPMKGHSHVYWYRQLPEEGLKFMVYLQKENIIDESGMPKERFSAEFPKEGPSILRIQQVVRGDSAAYFCASSSGQGAYSNQPQHFGDGTRLSIL.

This clone showed up just a few times. The J gene is TRBJ1-5, the V gene TRBV6-4, with D perhaps TRBD1 (5 bases). V dropped 3 bases and J dropped 3 bases, with 12 bases sitting between them. Germline V gene lookup returns CDR1 MRHNA and CDR2 SNTAGT. The CDR3 contains 15 residues. The CDR3 coding sequence is TGTGCCAGCAGTGAAATCCCGGGACCCAATCAGCCCCAGCATTTT. Translated: CASSEIPGPNQPQHF.

In its sample, this clone was seen once. The chain combines TRBV5-4 with TRBJ2-3, with D tentatively TRBD1 (5 bases). V shed 4 bases and J shed 5 bases, with 8 bases lying between them. CDR1 and CDR2 (germline): SGHNT, YYREEE (reference sequence). The CDR3 sequence is 12 residues long. CDR3 DNA sequence: TGTGCCAGCAGCACAGGTAGAGATACGCAGTATTTT. Translated, it gives CASSTGRDTQYF.

V usage is TRBV15 and J usage is TRBJ1-3; D remains unclear. V was shortened by 1 base and J by 7 bases, with 17 bases between the two germline ends. This CDR3 is built from 16 residues. Per germline, CDR1 LNHNV and CDR2 YYDKDF (reference sequence). The CDR3 protein is CATSRAPDPVGNTIYF. As DNA, the CDR3 is TGTGCCACCAGCAGAGCCCCAGACCCTGTGGGGAACACCATATATTTT.

The V call is TRBV27, the J call TRBJ1-2; D perhaps matches TRBD1 (6 bases). CDR1 and CDR2 from the germline V gene are MNHEY and SMNVEV (reference sequence). Trimming stripped 6 bases from V and 1 base from J, with 15 bases between. The CDR3 has 15 amino acids. The CDR3 sequence is CASSVGGGLNYGYTF. The CDR3 nucleotides are TGTGCCAGCAGCGTGGGGGGGGGCCTTAACTATGGCTACACCTTC.

The chain employs TRBV6-1 and TRBJ1-5; tentatively, D is TRBD1 (5 bases). Trimming pared 10 bases from V and 1 base from J, leaving 14 bases between. This CDR3 region has 14 residues. Germline-derived CDR1 and CDR2 are MNHNS and SASEGT. Here the CDR3 reads CATLNRDSNQPQHF. The CDR3 DNA reads TGTGCCACCCTTAACCGGGACAGCAATCAGCCCCAGCATTTT.

This chain connects TRBV4-2 to TRBJ2-6; D tentatively reads TRBD1 or TRBD2 (5 bases each). The germline gives CDR1 LGHNA, CDR2 YNFKEQ. The CDR3 totals 15 residues. V shed 2 bases and J shed 4 bases, with 9 bases lying between them. The CDR3 DNA is TGTGCCAGCAGCCAACCGGGGACGGGGGCCAACGTCCTGACTTTC. This encodes CASSQPGTGANVLTF.

V and J are TRBV4-2 and TRBJ2-1; D may correspond to TRBD1 or TRBD2 (6 bases each). V lost 2 bases, J lost 0 bases, and 14 bases lay in between. The CDR3 spans 17 residues. The germline CDR1 and CDR2 sequences are LGHNA and YNFKEQ. Here the CDR3 reads CASSQRGAQHSYNEQFF. As DNA, the CDR3 is TGTGCCAGCAGCCAAAGGGGGGCACAGCACTCCTACAATGAGCAGTTCTTC.

In nucleotides, the CDR3 is TGTGCCAGCAGTTTATCGTCCAGGTTTGGGAACATTCAGTACTTC. As protein: CASSLSSRFGNIQYF. This rearrangement joins TRBV27 to TRBJ2-4, with unresolved D. V was trimmed by 0 bases and J by 7 bases, leaving 13 bases between them. Germline CDR1 MNHEY, CDR2 SMNVEV (reference sequence). The length of the CDR3 is 15 residues.

The chain employs TRBV29-1 and TRBJ2-3, with D perhaps matching TRBD2 (6 bases). Trimming pared 6 bases from V and 4 bases from J, leaving 23 bases between. The CDR3 has 16 amino acids. CDR1 and CDR2 (germline): SQVTM, ANQGSEA. CDR3 sequence reads: CSVPGDTGVWADTQYF. The CDR3 nucleotides are TGCAGCGTCCCCGGGGATACGGGGGTCTGGGCAGATACGCAGTATTTT.

V gene TRBV7-9 combines with J gene TRBJ2-5, with D maybe TRBD2 (5 bases). The V and J ends lost 1 base and 2 bases respectively, with 11 bases between them. CDR3 length: 15 residues. The germline CDR1 and CDR2 sequences are SEHNR and FQNEAQ (reference sequence). The CDR3 loop is CASSLGRQLQETQYF. The CDR3 bases are TGTGCCAGCAGCTTAGGGAGGCAGCTGCAAGAGACCCAGTACTTC.

This clone turned up a few times. V usage is TRBV6-1 and J usage is TRBJ2-2, with TRBD1 matching over 7 bases. J was trimmed by 7 bases and V by 10 bases; bases with no gene match: 12. The CDR3 is 14 residues long. The germline V gene has CDR1 MNHNS and CDR2 SASEGT. DNA for the CDR3: TGTGCCACCACGCCCCGCAGGGGGAGCGGGGAGCTGTTTTTT. Its protein is CATTPRRGSGELFF.

This chain joins TRBV4-1 and TRBJ2-1; no clear D. In germline, CDR1 is MGHRA, CDR2 YSYEKL. Trimming removed 4 bases from V and 0 bases from J, with 13 bases in between. The CDR3 has 16 amino acids. The CDR3 loop reads CASSLNLGSSYNEQFF. DNA of the CDR3: TGCGCCAGCAGCCTAAACTTGGGAAGCTCCTACAATGAGCAGTTCTTC.

The rearrangement uses TRBV6-5 and TRBJ2-7; D uncertain. V was clipped by 5 bases and J by 10 bases, with 12 bases between them. This CDR3 contains 11 residues. Looked up from germline, CDR1 is MNHEY and CDR2 is SVGAGI. The CDR3, as DNA: TGTGCCAGCAGTGAAAGTCGGGCTCAGTACTTC. It is translated as CASSESRAQYF.